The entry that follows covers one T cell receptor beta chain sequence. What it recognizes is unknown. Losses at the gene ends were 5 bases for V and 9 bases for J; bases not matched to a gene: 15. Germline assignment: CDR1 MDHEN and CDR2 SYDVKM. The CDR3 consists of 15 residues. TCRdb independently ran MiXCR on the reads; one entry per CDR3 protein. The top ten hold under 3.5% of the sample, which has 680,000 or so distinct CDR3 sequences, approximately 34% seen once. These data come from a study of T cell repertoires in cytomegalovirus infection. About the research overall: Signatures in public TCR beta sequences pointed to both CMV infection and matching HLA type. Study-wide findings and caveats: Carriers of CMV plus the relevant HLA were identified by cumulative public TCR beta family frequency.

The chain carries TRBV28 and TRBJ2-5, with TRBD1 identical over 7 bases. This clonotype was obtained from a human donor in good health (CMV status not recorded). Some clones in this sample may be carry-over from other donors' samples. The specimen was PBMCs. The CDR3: CASSPPTGPEVAQYF. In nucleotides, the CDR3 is TGTGCCAGCAGTCCTCCGACAGGGCCCGAGGTGGCCCAGTACTTC.